This TCR beta chain emerged from a study of TIL therapy for anti-PD-1-resistant metastatic lung cancer. Study results and caveats: Treatment-naive, never-smoker and oncogene-addicted patients were overrepresented in this highly selected cohort. Many TIL product clones were absent from baseline tumor, suggesting clonal contraction.

With regard to this clone: Antigen specificity is unknown.

Germline assignment: CDR1 DFQATT and CDR2 SNEGSKA (reference sequence). V gave up 5 bases and J gave up 4 bases, with 9 bases separating them. The CDR3 sequence is 11 residues long. The libraries were made with immunoSEQ v3. Method: immunoSEQ multiplex PCR; TCRdb's copy keeps in-frame clones and lacks some. The sample comprises 20,000 to 30,000 clones, 55% to 80% of which are singletons, and 7% to 9% rests with the top ten. Time point in this sample: pre-treatment sample, taken before nivolumab and TIL therapy. Pleural nodules or supraclavicular lymph nodes made up most of the excised metastases sampled.

The source material was tumor tissue, sampled at baseline. This rearrangement joins TRBV20-1 to TRBJ2-7, with D possibly TRBD1 on 6 matching bases. The receptor was isolated from a person aged 25-85 years with non-small cell lung cancer. In nucleotides, the CDR3 is TGCAGTGCTTATACAGGGTACGAGCAGTACTTC. This codes for CSAYTGYEQYF.